Listed below are T cell receptor beta chains from one sample, sequenced in a study of identifying expanded T cells in peripheral blood. Only in-frame clones appear in the TCRdb table, and some are missing; sequencing was by immunoSEQ multiplex PCR. The data show about 130,000 clones, around nine tenths seen once. Sequencing was carried out using blood. These receptors all stem from a person aged 18 to 75 in good health. Each CDR3 is given with its conserved first and last residue. The order of the fields is J gene, V gene, D gene, clone size, CDR3 DNA, CDR3 protein. The D gene is left open where the match is weak. Expanded clones are given a class, and other clones once, few, many or no size at all.

TRBJ2-7 TRBV5-1 . . TGCGCCAGCAGCTTGACGGGATCCGCCGAGCAGTACTTC CASSLTGSAEQYF
TRBJ1-4 TRBV5-1 . . TGCGCCAGCAGCTTGGGGGCAGGGAGGAGAACTAATGAAAAACTGTTTTTT CASSLGAGRRTNEKLFF
TRBJ2-2 TRBV4-3 . . TGCGCCAGCAGCCAAGAAATTCTTGCGAACACCGGGGAGCTGTTTTTT CASSQEILANTGELFF
TRBJ2-1 TRBV5-1 . . TGCGCCAGCAGCTTCTCGGGCAGTTACAATGAGCAGTTCTTC CASSFSGSYNEQFF
TRBJ1-1 TRBV7-9 . few TGTGCCAGCAGCTCCCAGGGCGGAGATGAAGCTTTCTTT CASSSQGGDEAFF
TRBJ1-1 TRBV10-3 . . TGTGCCATCAGTGAGTCTGCTTGGGTCGAAGCTTTCTTT CAISESAWVEAFF
TRBJ2-2 TRBV11-2 . . TGTGCCAGCAGCCGGGGGGCCGACACCGGGGAGCTGTTTTTT CASSRGADTGELFF
TRBJ2-5 TRBV5-1 TRBD1 few TGCGCCAGCAGCGGGGCCAACAGGGGTGAGACCCAGTACTTC CASSGANRGETQYF
TRBJ2-3 TRBV20-1 . . TGCAGTGCTAGGGGGCCGGGGACGCAGTATTTT CSARGPGTQYF
TRBJ1-5 TRBV7-2 . few TGTGCCAGCAGCTCCGGTGGTTCAGGGGCAAATCAGCCCCAGCATTTT CASSSGGSGANQPQHF
TRBJ1-2 TRBV4-1 . . TGCGCCAGCAGCCAAGATCCGACGGGTCTGGACTATGGCTACACCTTC CASSQDPTGLDYGYTF
TRBJ1-6 TRBV30 . once TGTGCCTGGCGGAGGGGTGGAAATTCACCCCTCCACTTT CAWRRGGNSPLHF
TRBJ1-4 TRBV7-9 . . TGTGCCAGCACCGCCCCTCCCCCCCAGGCCCCGAATGAAAAACTGTTTTTT CASTAPPPQAPNEKLFF
TRBJ1-2 TRBV5-1 . few TGCGCCAGCAGCGAGGCGGGGGGCAGCGGCTACACCTTC CASSEAGGSGYTF
TRBJ2-7 TRBV28 TRBD1 . TGTGCCAGCAGTTTGCCAGGGACAGGACACTCCTACGAGCAGTACTTC CASSLPGTGHSYEQYF
TRBJ1-1 TRBV9 . . TGTGCCAGCAGCGTGGGGTTGGGGGGCGGCGACACTGAAGCTTTCTTT CASSVGLGGGDTEAFF
TRBJ2-3 TRBV27 . . TGTGCCAGCGGCGGGGGCATTAGCGTATTCACAGATACGCAGTATTTT CASGGGISVFTDTQYF
TRBJ1-5 TRBV5-1 TRBD1 few TGCGCCAGCAGCTCGGGACAGAGCAATCAGCCCCAGCATTTT CASSSGQSNQPQHF
TRBJ2-1 TRBV7-8 TRBD1 . TGTGCCAGCAGCCCACAGGACAGGTGGGCGTTCTTC CASSPQDRWAFF
TRBJ1-5 TRBV2 . few TGTGCCAGCAGTGAGACTCGTTGGGGTCAGCCCCAGCATTTT CASSETRWGQPQHF
TRBJ1-1 TRBV10-3 TRBD1 . TGTGCCATCAGTGACCTTGGGGACAGGGGGAACACTGAAGCTTTCTTT CAISDLGDRGNTEAFF
TRBJ2-5 TRBV30 TRBD2 . TGTGCCGGAGAGAGCGGGGGGGCACAAGAGACCCAGTACTTC CAGESGGAQETQYF
TRBJ2-5 TRBV29-1 TRBD2 . TGCAGCGTTGAAGAGAGGGAGGGGGAGACCCAGTACTTC CSVEEREGETQYF
TRBJ2-7 TRBV21-1 . . TGTGCCAGCAGCAAAGGTAGGACTACCTTCCTGGGCGAGCAGTACTTC CASSKGRTTFLGEQYF
TRBJ1-4 TRBV7-2 . . TGTGCCAGCAGCGAATCACGGGTTGGGGGTGAAAAACTGTTTTTT CASSESRVGGEKLFF
TRBJ1-5 TRBV28 . . TGTGCCAGCAGAACAGGGTTTCTTCAGCCCCAGCATTTT CASRTGFLQPQHF
TRBJ2-3 TRBV5-4 TRBD2 . TGTGCCAGCAGCTTTTTTCTAGCGGGAGGAGTCGGCACAGATACGCAGTATTTT CASSFFLAGGVGTDTQYF
TRBJ1-5 TRBV18 . . TGTGCCAGCTCACCATCAAGCCAGGGCAACAATCAGCCCCAGCATTTT CASSPSSQGNNQPQHF
TRBJ1-1 TRBV30 . . TGTGCCTGGAGTGAAGGGGCGATGAACACTGAAGCTTTCTTT CAWSEGAMNTEAFF
TRBJ1-1 TRBV19 . . TGTGCCAGTAGTGCCAACTCGGGGGGTACTGAAGCTTTCTTT CASSANSGGTEAFF
TRBJ1-5 TRBV18 . . TGTGCCAGCTCACCAGACAACAATCAGCCCCAGCATTTT CASSPDNNQPQHF
TRBJ2-1 TRBV2 TRBD2 . TGTGCCAGCAGTGAACAAGCGGGAGCCTCCTACAATGAGCAGTTCTTC CASSEQAGASYNEQFF
TRBJ2-7 TRBV18 TRBD2 . TGTGCCAGCTCACCACTTACCCCCTCACTAGCGGGAGCACACGAGCAGTACTTC CASSPLTPSLAGAHEQYF
TRBJ2-6 TRBV28 . . TGTGCCAGCAGTTTCCAGGGGCAGACTGGGGCCAACGTCCTGACTTTC CASSFQGQTGANVLTF
TRBJ1-5 TRBV6-5 . . TGTGCCAGCAGGCCGGAGGGCAGGAATCAGCCCCAGCATTTT CASRPEGRNQPQHF
TRBJ2-5 TRBV5-1 TRBD2 . TGCGCCAGCAGCTCGAACGGAGCGGGGCTTCAAGAGACCCAGTACTTC CASSSNGAGLQETQYF
TRBJ2-7 TRBV30 TRBD2 many TGTGCCTGGAGGGGGGAGGGATACGAGCAGTACTTC CAWRGEGYEQYF
TRBJ2-7 TRBV18 TRBD1 . TGTGCCAGCTCACCGGACAGGGGTCTAAGTGAGCAGTACTTC CASSPDRGLSEQYF
TRBJ2-6 TRBV9 . . TGTGCCAGCAGCGTAGACGGGGCCTACAACGTCCTGACTTTC CASSVDGAYNVLTF
TRBJ2-5 TRBV19 . . TGTGCCAGTAAGGAGGGGACCCAAGAGACCCAGTACTTC CASKEGTQETQYF
TRBJ1-4 TRBV18 . . TGTGCCAGCTCACCCGTTAGGCAATCAGTCGCAACTAATGAAAAACTGTTTTTT CASSPVRQSVATNEKLFF
TRBJ2-3 TRBV13 . . TGTGCCAGCAGCTTGGTTCCAGATACGCAGTATTTT CASSLVPDTQYF
TRBJ1-1 TRBV7-2 . . TGTGCCAGCAGCTTTCCAGCAGGAGTAGCTTTCTTT CASSFPAGVAFF